One and the same sample provided the 30 T cell receptor beta chains below, sequenced in a study of Graves' ophthalmopathy and Graves' hyperthyroidism. The study amplified TCR beta CDR3 regions using RNA transcripts. Amplification began with first-round RT-PCR using HTBI primers, then second-round multiplex PCR was performed. In TCRdb, the multiplex PCR reads were re-called with MiXCR into one record per CDR3 protein. The data hold hundreds of thousands of distinct CDR3 sequences, with more than 40% observed a single time. The sequenced sample was peripheral blood. The receptors shown here come from an adult man with Graves' ophthalmopathy.

This clonotype was observed at least ten times. The CDR3 is CSVEAGQATYEQYF. The CDR3 DNA reads as TGCAGCGTTGAGGCCGGACAGGCCACCTACGAGCAGTACTTC. The chain carries TRBV29-1 and TRBJ2-7; 7 bases are a match to TRBD1. The CDR3 is 14 residues long. Germline loops: CDR1 SQVTM, CDR2 ANQGSEA. Trimming at V came to 3 bases and at J to 2 bases, leaving 7 bases not matched to a gene.

This clonotype was seen a single time. The chain is built from TRBV10-3 and TRBJ2-5; tentatively, D is TRBD1 or TRBD2 (5 bases each). The CDR3 has 15 residues. Trimming shortened V by 0 bases and J by 5 bases, and 13 bases separated the two germline ends. Germline V gene data show CDR1 as ENHRY and CDR2 as SYGVKD. DNA of the CDR3: TGTGCCATCAGTGAGTCGGTCGGGGCCGGGGAGACCCAGTACTTC. Amino acids: CAISESVGAGETQYF.

This clonotype has more than one count but fewer than ten. This rearrangement joins TRBV7-2 to TRBJ1-4, with no clear D. The CDR3 consists of 16 residues. Trimming took off 4 bases at V and 0 bases at J, with 12 bases between the two ends. Germline assignment: CDR1 SGHTA and CDR2 FQGNSA. The CDR3 protein is CASSSGGGATNEKLFF. The DNA for the CDR3 is TGTGCCAGCAGCTCCGGCGGTGGTGCAACTAATGAAAAACTGTTTTTT.

This clonotype was detected many times. The rearrangement uses TRBV5-1 and TRBJ1-1; D not certain. Germline CDR1 SGHRS, CDR2 YFSETQ. Trimming removed 4 bases from V and 4 bases from J, with 8 bases in between. The CDR3 contains 12 residues. CDR3 residues: CASSPGSTEAFF. DNA of the CDR3: TGCGCCAGCAGCCCCGGGAGCACTGAAGCTTTCTTT. Full variable domain (rest looked up from reference TRBV5-1 and TRBJ1-1): KAGVTQTPRYLIKTRGQQVTLSCSPISGHRSVSWYQQTPGQGLQFLFEYFSETQRNKGNFPGRFSGRQFSNSRSEMNVSTLELGDSALYLCASSPGSTEAFFGQGTRLTVV.

V is TRBV19 and J is TRBJ2-6; 7 bases are a match to TRBD1. The CDR3 is 14 amino acids. Germline V gives CDR1 LNHDA, CDR2 SQIVND (reference sequence). V trimming: 5 bases; J trimming: 2 bases; junction bases outside the gene matches: 0. The CDR3 spells CASSGTAGANVLTF. The CDR3 DNA follows: TGTGCCAGTAGTGGGACAGCTGGGGCCAACGTCCTGACTTTC.

With regard to this clonotype: Given a much more abundant clone one base away, this may be a read error. The chain joins TRBV29-1 to TRBJ2-5; D gene uncertain. Trimming cost V 6 bases and J 0 bases, with 14 bases left between them. This CDR3 is 14 amino acids long. CDR1 is SQVTM and CDR2 is ANQGSEA in the germline V gene. DNA of the CDR3: TGCAGCGTCTGTAAGGGAATCCACCAAGAGACCCAGTACTTC. It encodes CSVCKGIHQETQYF.

This clonotype was counted many times. The J gene is TRBJ1-2, the V gene TRBV12-5; 9 nucleotides match TRBD1. Germline assignment: CDR1 LGHNT and CDR2 FRNRAP. The CDR3 is 14 amino acids. Germline trimming cut 6 bases from V and 4 bases from J; bases unmatched to any gene: 6. CDR3 in amino acids: CASGMDRGVYGYTF. CDR3 in DNA: TGTGCTAGTGGCATGGACAGGGGCGTCTATGGCTACACCTTC.

This chain uses TRBV25-1 with TRBJ1-4, with D perhaps matching TRBD1 (5 bases). The germline CDR1 and CDR2 sequences are MGHDK and SYGVNS. The CDR3 has 16 amino acids. V lost 3 bases and J 5 bases, leaving 16 bases between the germline ends. The DNA of the CDR3 is TGTGCCAGCAGTGAGGAGGGGCTAAGAGGGAATGAAAAACTGTTTTTT. This codes for CASSEEGLRGNEKLFF.

This clonotype was counted ten times or more. This sequence joins TRBV5-1 and TRBJ1-6; D possibly corresponds to TRBD1 (6 bases). The CDR3 is 14 residues long. Germline values: CDR1 SGHRS, CDR2 YFSETQ. V dropped 0 bases and J dropped 12 bases, with 13 bases sitting between them. The CDR3 bases are TGCGCCAGCAGCTTGGACAGCAGCAGGGGACCCCTCCACTTT. Its protein product is CASSLDSSRGPLHF. The whole variable domain, filled in from reference TRBV5-1 and TRBJ1-6, reads KAGVTQTPRYLIKTRGQQVTLSCSPISGHRSVSWYQQTPGQGLQFLFEYFSETQRNKGNFPGRFSGRQFSNSRSEMNVSTLELGDSALYLCASSLDSSRGPLHFGNGTRLTVT.

The chain employs TRBV10-2 and TRBJ1-1; possibly TRBD1 for D (5 bases). Per germline, CDR1 WSHSY and CDR2 SAAADI. The V gene lost 6 bases and the J gene lost 0 bases, with 17 bases spanning the gap. This CDR3 is 16 amino acids long. DNA for the CDR3: TGCGCCAGCAGCCTGGGGGACCTCCGGATGAACACTGAAGCTTTCTTT. The encoded protein is CASSLGDLRMNTEAFF.

This clonotype occurred many times. The chain has TRBV7-2 and TRBJ2-5; TRBD2 agrees at 11 bases. J gave up 1 base and V 5 bases, and 6 bases lay outside the gene matches. Germline assignment: CDR1 SGHTA and CDR2 FQGNSA. The CDR3 contains 16 residues. CDR3 in DNA: TGTGCCAGCAGCCCTAGACTAGCGGGGACCCAAGAGACCCAGTACTTC. Translating it yields CASSPRLAGTQETQYF.

The sample holds one count of this clonotype. Compared with germline, one end of the junction differs, possibly owing to a read error. The chain employs TRBV12-5 and TRBJ1-1, with D possibly matching TRBD1 (6 bases). Germline V gene lookup returns CDR1 LGHNT and CDR2 FRNRAP. The CDR3 is 13 residues long. As DNA, the CDR3 is TGTGCCAGCAGTCTTATGTGGGACACTGAAGCTTCCTTT. Translation gives CASSLMWDTEASF.

The chain couples TRBV19 to TRBJ1-5; 7 nucleotides match TRBD1. From germline, CDR1 is LNHDA and CDR2 SQIVND (reference sequence). The V gene end was trimmed by 8 bases and the J gene end by 3 bases; junction bases not matched to a gene: 4. The CDR3 has 13 residues. The DNA of the CDR3 is TGTGCCAGTGGAGACAGGGTCAATCAGCCCCAGCATTTT. It translates to CASGDRVNQPQHF.

This chain connects TRBV6-2 or TRBV6-3 to TRBJ2-2; D may be TRBD1 or TRBD2 (6 bases each). Deletions cut 7 bases from V and 2 bases from J, with 11 bases between. This CDR3 contains 14 residues. Germline lookup yields CDR1 MNHEY and CDR2 SVGEGT. CDR3 DNA: TGTGCCAGCACCCAGGGGACTAACACCGGGGAGCTGTTTTTT. It specifies CASTQGTNTGELFF.

This clonotype showed up just a few times. This chain's CDR3 is CASSLRSRIGELFF. CDR3 sequence (DNA): TGTGCCAGCAGTTTAAGGAGCCGGATCGGGGAGCTGTTTTTT. The gene calls are TRBV12-3 or TRBV12-4 and TRBJ2-2, with no clear D. The CDR3 is 14 amino acids. Trimming pared 2 bases from V and 7 bases from J, leaving 11 bases between.

The rearrangement joins TRBV7-3 to TRBJ2-7, with D hard to call. The DNA matches TRBJ2-1 better at its end, which makes the J call doubtful. The CDR3 extends over 14 amino acids. Germline CDR1 reads SGHTA; CDR2 reads FQGTGA. The CDR3 spells CASSLASPLNEQFF. The CDR3 DNA reads TGTGCCAGCAGCTTGGCCAGCCCGCTAAATGAGCAGTTCTTC.

Comments on this clonotype: A read error may produce the germline difference seen at one junction end. The rearrangement joins TRBV10-3 to TRBJ1-5, with D perhaps matching TRBD1 (6 bases). CDR3 length: 16 residues. The germline V gene has CDR1 ENHRY and CDR2 SYGVKD. CDR3 sequence (DNA): TGTGCCATCAGTGAGTCCCGGGGGGCTGGCGTTCAGACCCAGCATTTT. Translated, it gives CAISESRGAGVQTQHF.

The CDR3, as DNA: TGTGCCACCAACAAGCCCACCACAGACTACGAGCAGTACTTC. This codes for CATNKPTTDYEQYF. The chain has TRBV15 and TRBJ2-7; D remains ambiguous. The length of the CDR3 is 14 residues. Trimming took 7 bases from V and 3 from J, leaving 16 bases between them. The germline V gene encodes CDR1 LNHNV and CDR2 YYDKDF (reference sequence). The whole variable domain, remainder taken from reference TRBV15 and TRBJ2-7, is DAMVIQNPRYQVTQFGKPVTLSCSQTLNHNVMYWYQQKSSQAPKLLFHYYDKDFNNEADTPDNFQSRRPNTSFCFLDIRSPGLGDTAMYLCATNKPTTDYEQYFGPGTRLTVT.

In this sample, this clonotype turned up many times. The chain is built from TRBV7-8 and TRBJ2-5, with 9 bases that match TRBD1. CDR1 is SGHVS, CDR2 FQNEAQ, per germline. V shed 5 bases and J 5 bases; nucleotides not matched to a gene: 9. The CDR3 is 15 amino acids. The CDR3 nucleotides are TGTGCCAGCAGCACCGGGACAGGGTCATGGGAGACCCAGTACTTC. Its translation: CASSTGTGSWETQYF.

The V and J genes are TRBV4-3 and TRBJ1-1, with D tentatively TRBD1 (5 bases). CDR1 LGHNA and CDR2 YSLEER come from the germline V gene. The CDR3 has 16 amino acids. Trimming removed 2 bases from V and 8 bases from J, with 21 bases in between. The CDR3 sequence is CASSQPGGTWNSEAFF. The CDR3 coding sequence is TGCGCCAGCAGCCAACCCGGAGGGACCTGGAATTCCGAAGCTTTCTTT.

This clonotype has a handful of counts. A read error may explain this, as a much larger clone is one base away. This sequence joins TRBV10-3 and TRBJ1-4; no reliable D call. Trimming cost V 10 bases and J 0 bases, with 15 bases left between them. Germline CDR1 reads ENHRY; CDR2 reads SYGVKD. The CDR3 contains 15 residues. This CDR3 reads CASSENTATNEKLFF. DNA of the CDR3: TGTGCCAGCAGCGAGAACACTGCAACTAATGAAAAACTGTTTTTT.

This clonotype was detected ten times or more. This chain connects TRBV15 to TRBJ1-4; D is unresolved. Trimming stripped 0 bases from V and 8 bases from J, with 19 bases between. Looked up from germline, CDR1 is LNHNV and CDR2 is YYDKDF (reference sequence). CDR3 length equals 17 residues. The CDR3, as DNA: TGTGCCACCAGCAGAGATATTGGAGGCGTTAAAGGGGAAAAACTGTTTTTT. Protein: CATSRDIGGVKGEKLFF.

J is TRBJ2-2 and V is TRBV29-1, with 7 bases that match TRBD1. Trimming cost V 6 bases and J 2 bases; bases outside gene matches: 6. Per germline, CDR1 SQVTM and CDR2 ANQGSEA. The length of the CDR3 is 14 residues. The CDR3 DNA reads TGCAGCGTAAGGCAGGGGGAAAACACCGGGGAGCTGTTTTTT. Amino acid sequence: CSVRQGENTGELFF.

This clonotype showed up just a few times. The chain recombines TRBV25-1 with TRBJ2-1; TRBD1 matches 10 bases. CDR3 size: 13 residues. Germline CDR1 and CDR2: MGHDK and SYGVNS. The V gene end was trimmed by 5 bases and the J gene end by 10 bases; junction bases not matched to a gene: 5. The CDR3 loop reads CASSRQGAREQFF. The CDR3 coding sequence is TGTGCCAGCAGTCGACAGGGGGCACGGGAGCAGTTCTTC.

This clonotype occurred many times. The V call is TRBV29-1, the J call TRBJ1-1; perhaps TRBD1 as D (5 bases). The CDR3 length is 14 residues. Trimming took off 0 bases at V and 6 bases at J, with 14 bases between the two ends. Germline values: CDR1 SQVTM, CDR2 ANQGSEA. CDR3 protein: CSVEDGMPGAEAFF. The DNA for the CDR3 is TGCAGCGTTGAAGATGGGATGCCGGGGGCTGAAGCTTTCTTT.

The chain carries TRBV5-4 and TRBJ1-1; tentatively, D is TRBD1 (6 bases). The V gene lost 2 bases and the J gene lost 1 base, with 15 bases spanning the gap. CDR3 length: 16 residues. The germline gives CDR1 SGHNT, CDR2 YYREEE (reference sequence). CDR3 DNA sequence: TGTGCCAGCAGCTTTTTGTTCGGGGGGCCGAACACTGAAGCTTTCTTT. This encodes CASSFLFGGPNTEAFF.

A remark on this clonotype: The CDR3 end shows no conserved phenylalanine or tryptophan, and so a read error is likely. No DNA is shown, since the ends of the CDR3 on it are uncertain; the CDR3 is the one TCRdb lists. Here the CDR3 reads CASSNQWSSG. J is TRBJ2-6 and V is TRBV7-9; TRBD2 is the table's D call and was not checked against the DNA. The V gene's germline CDR1 is SEHNR and CDR2 FQNEAQ (reference sequence). 10 amino acids form the CDR3, both terminal residues included.

The chain uses TRBV24-1 and TRBJ1-4; 12 bases agree with TRBD1. The CDR3 contains 18 residues. V dropped 3 bases and J dropped 8; count of bases not matched to a gene: 12. Germline V CDR1 and CDR2: KGHDR, SFDVKD. The CDR3 DNA sequence: TGTGCCACCAGTGATGTCCGGGACAGGGGGCAGGTGAGGGAAAAACTGTTTTTT. Protein sequence: CATSDVRDRGQVREKLFF.

This clonotype was seen at least ten times. CDR3 amino acids: CASSGFGTSVNTGELFF. CDR3 bases: TGTGCCAGCAGTGGATTCGGGACTAGCGTCAACACCGGGGAGCTGTTTTTT. The V and J genes are TRBV25-1 and TRBJ2-2; 10 bases align to TRBD2. Germline V gives CDR1 MGHDK, CDR2 SYGVNS. V was pared by 4 bases and J by 2 bases, with 7 bases of the junction left unmatched. The CDR3 spans 17 residues.

This clonotype was seen ten or more times. The chain uses TRBV15 and TRBJ2-7; 8 bases are shared with TRBD1. Germline assignment: CDR1 LNHNV and CDR2 YYDKDF (reference sequence). The CDR3 length is 15 residues. Unmatched junction bases numbered 11, after V lost 6 bases and J lost 4 bases. The CDR3 loop reads CATSLYRGSMYEQYF. CDR3 DNA: TGTGCCACCAGTCTATACAGGGGGTCTATGTACGAGCAGTACTTC.